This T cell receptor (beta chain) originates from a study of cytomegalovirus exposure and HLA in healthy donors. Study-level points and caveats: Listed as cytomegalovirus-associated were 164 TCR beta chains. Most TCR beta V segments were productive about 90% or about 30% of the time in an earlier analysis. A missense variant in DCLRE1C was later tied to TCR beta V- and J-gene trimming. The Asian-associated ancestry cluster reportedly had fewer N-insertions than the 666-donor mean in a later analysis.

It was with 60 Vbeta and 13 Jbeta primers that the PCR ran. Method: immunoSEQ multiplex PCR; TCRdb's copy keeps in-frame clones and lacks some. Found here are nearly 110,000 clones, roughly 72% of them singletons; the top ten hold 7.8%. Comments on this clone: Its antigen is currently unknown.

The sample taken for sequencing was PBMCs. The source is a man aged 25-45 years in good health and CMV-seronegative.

CDR3 in amino acids: CASTPGDNSPLHF. DNA of the CDR3: TGTGCCAGCACCCCAGGGGACAATTCACCCCTCCACTTT. This chain links TRBV9 with TRBJ1-6; tentative D call: TRBD1 (6 bases). The germline V gene has CDR1 SGDLS and CDR2 YYNGEE. Between the trimmed V and J ends, which lost 6 bases and 7 bases, there was a span of 11 bases. This CDR3 is built from 13 residues.